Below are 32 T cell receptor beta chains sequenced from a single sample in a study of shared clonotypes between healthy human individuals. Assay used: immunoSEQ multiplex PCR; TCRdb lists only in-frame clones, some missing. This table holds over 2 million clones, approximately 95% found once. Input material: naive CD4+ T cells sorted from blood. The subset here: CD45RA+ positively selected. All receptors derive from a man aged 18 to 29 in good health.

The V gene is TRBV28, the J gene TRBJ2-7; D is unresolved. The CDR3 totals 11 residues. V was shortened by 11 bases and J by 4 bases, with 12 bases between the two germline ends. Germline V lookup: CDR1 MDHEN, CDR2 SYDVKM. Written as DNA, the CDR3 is TGTGCCGCCGGTAAGAGATACGAGCAGTACTTC. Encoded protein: CAAGKRYEQYF.

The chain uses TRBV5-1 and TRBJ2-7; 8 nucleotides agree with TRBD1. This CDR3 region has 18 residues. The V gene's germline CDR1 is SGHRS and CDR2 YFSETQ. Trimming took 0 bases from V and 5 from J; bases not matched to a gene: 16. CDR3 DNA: TGCGCCAGCAGCTTGGTAGGGTTTGGAAGACAGGGGTACCACGAGCAGTACTTC. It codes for CASSLVGFGRQGYHEQYF.

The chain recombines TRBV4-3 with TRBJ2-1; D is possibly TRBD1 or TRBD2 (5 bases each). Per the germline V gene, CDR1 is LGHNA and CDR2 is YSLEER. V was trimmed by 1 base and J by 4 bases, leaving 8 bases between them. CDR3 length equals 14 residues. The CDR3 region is CASSQGGNYNEQFF. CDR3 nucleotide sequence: TGCGCCAGCAGCCAAGGGGGGAATTACAATGAGCAGTTCTTC.

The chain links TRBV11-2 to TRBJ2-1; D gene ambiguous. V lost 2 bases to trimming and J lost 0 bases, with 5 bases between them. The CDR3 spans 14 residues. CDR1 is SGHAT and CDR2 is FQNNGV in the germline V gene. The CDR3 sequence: CASSLTFSYNEQFF. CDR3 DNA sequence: TGTGCCAGCAGCTTAACTTTCTCCTACAATGAGCAGTTCTTC.

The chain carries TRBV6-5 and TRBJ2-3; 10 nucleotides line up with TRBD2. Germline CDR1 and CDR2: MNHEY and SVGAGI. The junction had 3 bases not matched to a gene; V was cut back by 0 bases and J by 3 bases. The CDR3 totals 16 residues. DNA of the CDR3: TGTGCCAGCAGTTACTCGACAGCGGGAGGGACAGATACGCAGTATTTT. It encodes CASSYSTAGGTDTQYF.

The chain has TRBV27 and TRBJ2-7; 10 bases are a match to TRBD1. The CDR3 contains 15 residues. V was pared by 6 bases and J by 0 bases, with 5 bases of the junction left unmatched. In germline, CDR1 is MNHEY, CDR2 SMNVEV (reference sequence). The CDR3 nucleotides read TGTGCCAGCAGGTACCGGGACAGGGGCTCCTACGAGCAGTACTTC. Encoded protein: CASRYRDRGSYEQYF.

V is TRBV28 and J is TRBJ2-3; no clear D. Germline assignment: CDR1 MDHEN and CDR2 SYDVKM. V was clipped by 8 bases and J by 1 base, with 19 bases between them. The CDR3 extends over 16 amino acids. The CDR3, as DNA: TGTGCCAGCGAAGAAGGCCCCCTATCTGGCACAGATACGCAGTATTTT. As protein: CASEEGPLSGTDTQYF.

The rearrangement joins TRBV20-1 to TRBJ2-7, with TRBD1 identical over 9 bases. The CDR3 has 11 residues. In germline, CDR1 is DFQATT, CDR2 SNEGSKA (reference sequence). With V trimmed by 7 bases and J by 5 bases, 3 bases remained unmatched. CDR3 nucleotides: TGCAGTGGGACAGGGGAAAACGAGCAGTACTTC. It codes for CSGTGENEQYF.

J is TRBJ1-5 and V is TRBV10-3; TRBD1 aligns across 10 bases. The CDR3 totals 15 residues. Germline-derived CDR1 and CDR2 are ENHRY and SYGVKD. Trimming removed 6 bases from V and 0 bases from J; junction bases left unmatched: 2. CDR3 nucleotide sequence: TGTGCCATCAGAGGGACAGGGGCTAGCAATCAGCCCCAGCATTTT. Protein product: CAIRGTGASNQPQHF.

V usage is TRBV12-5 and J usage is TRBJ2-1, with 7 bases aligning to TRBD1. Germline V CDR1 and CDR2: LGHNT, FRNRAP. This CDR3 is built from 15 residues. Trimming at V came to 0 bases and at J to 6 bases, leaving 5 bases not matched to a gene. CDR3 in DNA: TGTGCTAGTGGTTTGGTACCAAACAGGGGCAATGAGCAGTTCTTC. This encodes CASGLVPNRGNEQFF.

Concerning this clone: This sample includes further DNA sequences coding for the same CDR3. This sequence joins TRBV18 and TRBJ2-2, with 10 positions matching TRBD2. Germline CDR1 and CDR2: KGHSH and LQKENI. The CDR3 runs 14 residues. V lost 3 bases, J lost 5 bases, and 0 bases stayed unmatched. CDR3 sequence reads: CASSPGLATGELFF. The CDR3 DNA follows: TGTGCCAGCTCACCGGGACTAGCGACCGGGGAGCTGTTTTTT.

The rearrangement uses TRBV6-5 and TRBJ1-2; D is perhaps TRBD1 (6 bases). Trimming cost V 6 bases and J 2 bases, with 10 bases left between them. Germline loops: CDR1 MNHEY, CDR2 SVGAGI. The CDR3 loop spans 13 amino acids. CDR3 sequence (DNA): TGTGCCAGCAGAGCCGGGACAAACTATGGCTACACCTTC. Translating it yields CASRAGTNYGYTF.

CDR3 sequence reads: CASSLSGTGTDTQYF. The CDR3 region has the DNA TGTGCCAGCAGTTTATCCGGGACAGGGACAGATACGCAGTATTTT. V and J are TRBV28 and TRBJ2-3, with TRBD1 identical over 9 bases. This CDR3 has 15 residues. Germline values: CDR1 MDHEN, CDR2 SYDVKM. V trimming: 1 base; J trimming: 3 bases; junction bases outside the gene matches: 2.

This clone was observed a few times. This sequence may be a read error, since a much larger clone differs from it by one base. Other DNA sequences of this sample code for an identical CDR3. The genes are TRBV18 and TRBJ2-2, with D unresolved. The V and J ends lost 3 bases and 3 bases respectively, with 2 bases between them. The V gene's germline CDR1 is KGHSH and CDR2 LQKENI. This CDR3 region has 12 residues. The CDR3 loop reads CASSPYTGELFF. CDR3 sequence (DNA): TGTGCCAGCTCACCCTACACCGGGGAGCTGTTTTTT. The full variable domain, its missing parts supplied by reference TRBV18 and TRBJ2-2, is NAGVMQNPRHLVRRRGQEARLRCSPMKGHSHVYWYRQLPEEGLKFMVYLQKENIIDESGMPKERFSAEFPKEGPSILRIQQVVRGDSAAYFCASSPYTGELFFGEGSRLTVL.

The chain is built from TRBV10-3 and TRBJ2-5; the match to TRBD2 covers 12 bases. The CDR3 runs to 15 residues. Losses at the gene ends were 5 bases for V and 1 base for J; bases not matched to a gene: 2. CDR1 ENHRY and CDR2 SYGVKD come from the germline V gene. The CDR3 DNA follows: TGTGCCATCAGTTGGACTAGCGGGGCCCAAGAGACCCAGTACTTC. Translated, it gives CAISWTSGAQETQYF.

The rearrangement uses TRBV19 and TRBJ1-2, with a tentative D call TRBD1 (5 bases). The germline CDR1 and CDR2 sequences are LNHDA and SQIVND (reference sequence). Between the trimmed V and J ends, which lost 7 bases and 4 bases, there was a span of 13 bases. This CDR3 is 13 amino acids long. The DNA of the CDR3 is TGTGCCAGTACCCAGGGCGAGGTCTATGGCTACACCTTC. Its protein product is CASTQGEVYGYTF.

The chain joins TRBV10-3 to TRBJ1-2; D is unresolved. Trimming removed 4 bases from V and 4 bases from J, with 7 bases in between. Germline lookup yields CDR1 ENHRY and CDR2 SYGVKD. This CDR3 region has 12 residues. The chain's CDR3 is CAISGGGYGYTF. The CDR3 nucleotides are TGTGCCATCAGTGGGGGTGGCTATGGCTACACCTTC.

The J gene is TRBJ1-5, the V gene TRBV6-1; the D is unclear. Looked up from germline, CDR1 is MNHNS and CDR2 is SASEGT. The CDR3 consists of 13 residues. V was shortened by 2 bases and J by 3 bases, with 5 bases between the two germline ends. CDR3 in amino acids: CASSEYLNQPQHF. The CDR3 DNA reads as TGTGCCAGCAGTGAATATCTCAATCAGCCCCAGCATTTT.

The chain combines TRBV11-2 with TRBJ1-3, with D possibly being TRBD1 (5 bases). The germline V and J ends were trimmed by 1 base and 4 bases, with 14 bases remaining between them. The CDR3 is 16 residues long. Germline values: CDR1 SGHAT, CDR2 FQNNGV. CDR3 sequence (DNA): TGTGCCAGCAGCTTAGGCGGGGCAGGGTTCGGAAACACCATATATTTT. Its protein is CASSLGGAGFGNTIYF.

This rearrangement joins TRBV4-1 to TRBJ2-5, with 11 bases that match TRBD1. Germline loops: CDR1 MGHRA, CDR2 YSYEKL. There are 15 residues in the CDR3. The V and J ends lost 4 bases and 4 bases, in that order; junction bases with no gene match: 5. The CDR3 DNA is TGCGCCAGCAGCCGAGGACAGGGGGCGAGAGAGACCCAGTACTTC. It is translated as CASSRGQGARETQYF.

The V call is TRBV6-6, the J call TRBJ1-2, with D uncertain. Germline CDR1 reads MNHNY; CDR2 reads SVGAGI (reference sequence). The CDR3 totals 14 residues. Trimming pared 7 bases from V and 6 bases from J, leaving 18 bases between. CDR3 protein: CASNLGLSQHGYTF. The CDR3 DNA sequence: TGTGCCAGCAATCTCGGACTTTCCCAGCATGGCTACACCTTC.

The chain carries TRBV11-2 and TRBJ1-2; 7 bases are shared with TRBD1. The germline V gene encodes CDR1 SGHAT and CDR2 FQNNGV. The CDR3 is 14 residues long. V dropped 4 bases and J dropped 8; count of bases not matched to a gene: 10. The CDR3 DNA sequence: TGTGCCAGCAGCTCACAGGGGCTCCCGGGCGGCTACACCTTC. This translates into CASSSQGLPGGYTF. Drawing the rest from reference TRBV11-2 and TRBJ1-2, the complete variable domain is EAGVAQSPRYKIIEKRQSVAFWCNPISGHATLYWYQQILGQGPKLLIQFQNNGVVDDSQLPKDRFSAERLKGVDSTLKIQPAKLEDSAVYLCASSSQGLPGGYTFGSGTRLTVV.

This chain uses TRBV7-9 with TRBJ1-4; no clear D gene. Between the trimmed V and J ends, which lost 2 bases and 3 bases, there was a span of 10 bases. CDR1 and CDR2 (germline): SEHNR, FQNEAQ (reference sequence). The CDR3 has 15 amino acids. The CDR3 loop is CASSLQSTSNEKLFF. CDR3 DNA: TGTGCCAGCAGCTTACAATCGACCTCTAATGAAAAACTGTTTTTT.

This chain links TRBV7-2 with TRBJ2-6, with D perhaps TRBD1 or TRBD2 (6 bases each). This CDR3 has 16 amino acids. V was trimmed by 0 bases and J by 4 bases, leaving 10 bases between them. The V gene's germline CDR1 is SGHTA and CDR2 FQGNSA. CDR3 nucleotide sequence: TGTGCCAGCAGCTTAGCTGGGGGGCTAGGGGCCAACGTCCTGACTTTC. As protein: CASSLAGGLGANVLTF.

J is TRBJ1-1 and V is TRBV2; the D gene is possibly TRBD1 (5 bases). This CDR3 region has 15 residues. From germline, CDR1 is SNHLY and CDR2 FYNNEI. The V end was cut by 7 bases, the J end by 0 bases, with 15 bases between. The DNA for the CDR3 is TGTGCCAGCACCCTAGGAGAGGGGATGAACACTGAAGCTTTCTTT. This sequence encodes CASTLGEGMNTEAFF.

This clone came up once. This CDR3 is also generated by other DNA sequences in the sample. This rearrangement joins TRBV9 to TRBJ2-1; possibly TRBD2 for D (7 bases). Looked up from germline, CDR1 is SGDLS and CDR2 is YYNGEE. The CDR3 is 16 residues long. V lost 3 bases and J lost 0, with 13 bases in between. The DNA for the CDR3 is TGTGCCAGCAGCGCGGGGGGCGGGTCCTCCTACAATGAGCAGTTCTTC. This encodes CASSAGGGSSYNEQFF.

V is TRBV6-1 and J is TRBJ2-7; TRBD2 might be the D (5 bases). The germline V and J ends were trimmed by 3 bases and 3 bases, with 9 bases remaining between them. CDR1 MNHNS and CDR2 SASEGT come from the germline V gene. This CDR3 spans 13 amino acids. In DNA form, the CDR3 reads TGTGCCAGCAGTGAGAGGGCGGTCTACGAGCAGTACTTC. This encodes CASSERAVYEQYF.

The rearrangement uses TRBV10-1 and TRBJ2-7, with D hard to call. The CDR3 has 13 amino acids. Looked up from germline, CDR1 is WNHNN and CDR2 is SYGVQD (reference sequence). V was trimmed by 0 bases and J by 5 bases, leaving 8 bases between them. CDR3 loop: CASSESSVDEQYF. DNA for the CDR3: TGCGCCAGCAGTGAGTCATCGGTTGACGAGCAGTACTTC.

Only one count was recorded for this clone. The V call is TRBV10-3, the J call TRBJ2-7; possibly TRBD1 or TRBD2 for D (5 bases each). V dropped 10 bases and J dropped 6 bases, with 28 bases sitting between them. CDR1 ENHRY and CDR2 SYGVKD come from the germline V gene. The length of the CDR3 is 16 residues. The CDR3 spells CATSNFLGRGAGEQYF. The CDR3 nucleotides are TGTGCCACCTCGAATTTCCTTGGAAGGGGTGCGGGCGAGCAGTACTTC.

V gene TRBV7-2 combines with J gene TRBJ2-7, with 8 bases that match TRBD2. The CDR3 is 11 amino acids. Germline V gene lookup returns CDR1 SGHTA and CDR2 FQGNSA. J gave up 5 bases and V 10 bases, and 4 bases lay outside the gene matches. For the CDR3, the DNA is TGTGCCACCGGACTAGCCCACGAGCAGTACTTC. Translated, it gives CATGLAHEQYF.

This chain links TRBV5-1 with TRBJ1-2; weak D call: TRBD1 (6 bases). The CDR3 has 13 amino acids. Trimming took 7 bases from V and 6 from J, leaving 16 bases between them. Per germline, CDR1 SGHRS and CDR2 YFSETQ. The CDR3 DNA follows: TGCGCCAGCTACGAGGGGGGCAAGGATGGCTACACCTTC. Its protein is CASYEGGKDGYTF.

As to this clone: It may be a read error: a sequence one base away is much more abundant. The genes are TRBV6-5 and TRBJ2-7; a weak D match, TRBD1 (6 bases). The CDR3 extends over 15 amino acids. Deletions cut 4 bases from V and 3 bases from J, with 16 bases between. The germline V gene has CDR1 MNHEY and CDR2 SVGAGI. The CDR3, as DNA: TGTGCCAGCAGTTCCCCGGGCAGGGGTGTCTACGAGCAGTACTTC. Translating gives CASSSPGRGVYEQYF.